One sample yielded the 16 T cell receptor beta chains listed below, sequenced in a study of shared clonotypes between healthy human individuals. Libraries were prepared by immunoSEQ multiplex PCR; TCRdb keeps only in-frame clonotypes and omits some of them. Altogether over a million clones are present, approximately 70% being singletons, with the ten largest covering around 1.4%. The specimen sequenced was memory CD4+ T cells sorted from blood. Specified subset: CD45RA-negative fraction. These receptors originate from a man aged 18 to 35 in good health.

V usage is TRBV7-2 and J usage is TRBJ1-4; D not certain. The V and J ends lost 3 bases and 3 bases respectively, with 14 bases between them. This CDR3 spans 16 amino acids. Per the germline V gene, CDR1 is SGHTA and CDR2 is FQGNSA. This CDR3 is CASSFNSPGANEKLFF. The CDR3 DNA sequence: TGTGCCAGCAGCTTTAATTCGCCCGGGGCTAATGAAAAACTGTTTTTT.

CDR3 sequence reads: CASSLATSYNSPLHF. The DNA for the CDR3 is TGCGCCAGCAGCTTGGCCACCTCCTATAATTCACCCCTCCACTTT. This chain connects TRBV5-1 to TRBJ1-6; no firm D call. The CDR3 is 15 amino acids. V was shortened by 0 bases and J by 0 bases, with 4 bases between the two germline ends. Per the germline V gene, CDR1 is SGHRS and CDR2 is YFSETQ.

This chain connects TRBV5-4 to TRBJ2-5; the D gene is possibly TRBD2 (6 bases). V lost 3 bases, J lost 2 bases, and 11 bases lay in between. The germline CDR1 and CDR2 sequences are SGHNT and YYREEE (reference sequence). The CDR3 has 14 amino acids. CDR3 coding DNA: TGTGCCAGCAGCTCGGGGGTCCCTCAAGAGACCCAGTACTTC. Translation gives CASSSGVPQETQYF. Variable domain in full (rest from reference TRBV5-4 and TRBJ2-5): ETGVTQSPTHLIKTRGQQVTLRCSSQSGHNTVSWYQQALGQGPQFIFQYYREEENGRGNFPPRFSGLQFPNYSSELNVNALELDDSALYLCASSSGVPQETQYFGPGTRLLVL.

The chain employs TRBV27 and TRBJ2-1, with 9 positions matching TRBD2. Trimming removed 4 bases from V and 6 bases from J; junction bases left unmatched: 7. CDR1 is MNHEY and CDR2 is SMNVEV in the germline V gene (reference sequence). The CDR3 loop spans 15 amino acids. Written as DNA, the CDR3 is TGTGCCAGCAGTTCCGGGACTAGCTGGAGCAATGAGCAGTTCTTC. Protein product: CASSSGTSWSNEQFF.

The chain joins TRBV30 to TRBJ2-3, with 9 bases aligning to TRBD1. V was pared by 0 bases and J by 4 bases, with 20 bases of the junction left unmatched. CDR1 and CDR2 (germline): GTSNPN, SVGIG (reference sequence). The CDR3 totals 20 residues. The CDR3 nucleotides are TGTGCCTGGAGTGTACGTGGACAGGGGCTTGGCTATAGGGCGGCAGATACGCAGTATTTT. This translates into CAWSVRGQGLGYRAADTQYF.

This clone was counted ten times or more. CDR3 sequence (DNA): TGCGCCAGCAGCCCCACAAACCTAGCGGGAGCCGGGGAGCTGTTTTTT. It codes for CASSPTNLAGAGELFF. The chain has TRBV5-1 and TRBJ2-2; 10 nucleotides match TRBD2. CDR3 length equals 16 residues. The trim removed 4 bases at V and 6 bases at J, leaving 9 bases unmatched. The germline CDR1 and CDR2 sequences are SGHRS and YFSETQ. Full variable domain (missing parts from reference TRBV5-1 and TRBJ2-2): KAGVTQTPRYLIKTRGQQVTLSCSPISGHRSVSWYQQTPGQGLQFLFEYFSETQRNKGNFPGRFSGRQFSNSRSEMNVSTLELGDSALYLCASSPTNLAGAGELFFGEGSRLTVL.

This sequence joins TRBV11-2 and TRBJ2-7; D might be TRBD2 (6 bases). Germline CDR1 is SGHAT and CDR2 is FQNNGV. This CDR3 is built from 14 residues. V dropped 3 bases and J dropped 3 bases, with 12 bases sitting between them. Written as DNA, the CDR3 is TGTGCCAGCAGCTTCCCTCCGGGAGACTACGAGCAGTACTTC. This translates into CASSFPPGDYEQYF.

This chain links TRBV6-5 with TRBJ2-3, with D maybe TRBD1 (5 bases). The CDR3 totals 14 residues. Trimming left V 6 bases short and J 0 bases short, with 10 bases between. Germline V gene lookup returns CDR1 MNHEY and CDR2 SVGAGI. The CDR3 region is CASSQGSSTDTQYF. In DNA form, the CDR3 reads TGTGCCAGCAGCCAGGGATCTAGCACAGATACGCAGTATTTT.

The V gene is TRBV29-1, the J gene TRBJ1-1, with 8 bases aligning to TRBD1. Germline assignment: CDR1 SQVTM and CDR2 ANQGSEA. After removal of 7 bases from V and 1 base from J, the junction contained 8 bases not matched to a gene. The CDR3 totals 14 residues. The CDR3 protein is CSGRQGTANTEAFF. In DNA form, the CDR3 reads TGCAGCGGAAGACAGGGGACGGCGAACACTGAAGCTTTCTTT.

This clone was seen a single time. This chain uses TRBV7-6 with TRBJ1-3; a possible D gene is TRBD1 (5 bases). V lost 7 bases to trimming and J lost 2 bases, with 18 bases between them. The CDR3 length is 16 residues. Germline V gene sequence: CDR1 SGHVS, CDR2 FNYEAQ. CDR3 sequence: CASTKTPQGAGNTIYF. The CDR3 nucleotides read TGTGCCAGCACTAAAACGCCGCAGGGAGCTGGAAACACCATATATTTT.

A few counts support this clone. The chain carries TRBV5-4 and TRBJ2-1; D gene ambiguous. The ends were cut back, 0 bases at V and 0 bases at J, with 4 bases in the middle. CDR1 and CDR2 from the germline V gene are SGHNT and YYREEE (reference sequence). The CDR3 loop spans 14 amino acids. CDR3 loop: CASSLEASYNEQFF. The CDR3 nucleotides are TGTGCCAGCAGCTTGGAGGCCTCCTACAATGAGCAGTTCTTC.

The CDR3 nucleotides read TGTGCCAGTAGTATTTCCAGGGGGGATGAAGCTTTCTTT. This encodes CASSISRGDEAFF. This chain uses TRBV19 with TRBJ1-1; 7 positions agree with TRBD1. Per the germline V gene, CDR1 is LNHDA and CDR2 is SQIVND (reference sequence). Losses at the gene ends were 3 bases for V and 7 bases for J; bases not matched to a gene: 5. This CDR3 has 13 residues.

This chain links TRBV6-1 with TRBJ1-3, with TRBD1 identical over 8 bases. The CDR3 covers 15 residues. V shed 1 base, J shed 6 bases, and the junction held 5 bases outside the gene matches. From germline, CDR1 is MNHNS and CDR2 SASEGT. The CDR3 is CASSEVWQGANTIYF. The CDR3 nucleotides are TGTGCCAGCAGTGAAGTATGGCAGGGGGCAAACACCATATATTTT.

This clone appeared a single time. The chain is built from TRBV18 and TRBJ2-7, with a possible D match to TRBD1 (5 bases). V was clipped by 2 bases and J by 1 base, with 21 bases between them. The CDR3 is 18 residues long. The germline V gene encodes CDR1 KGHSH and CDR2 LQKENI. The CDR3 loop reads CASSPTTGLGAQSYEQYF. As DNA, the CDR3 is TGTGCCAGCTCACCAACTACCGGGTTAGGGGCGCAGTCCTACGAGCAGTACTTC.

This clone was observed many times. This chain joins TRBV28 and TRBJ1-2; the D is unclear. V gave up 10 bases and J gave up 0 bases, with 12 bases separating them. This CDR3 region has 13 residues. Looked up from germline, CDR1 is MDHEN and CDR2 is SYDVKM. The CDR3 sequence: CAIEGLANYGYTF. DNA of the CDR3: TGTGCCATCGAAGGGTTAGCTAACTATGGCTACACCTTC.

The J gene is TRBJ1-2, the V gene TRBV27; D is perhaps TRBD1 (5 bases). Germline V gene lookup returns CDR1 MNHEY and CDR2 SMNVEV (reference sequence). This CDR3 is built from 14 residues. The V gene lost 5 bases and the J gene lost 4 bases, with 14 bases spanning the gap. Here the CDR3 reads CASSATGTGYGYTF. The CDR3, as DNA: TGTGCCAGCAGTGCGACCGGGACGGGCTATGGCTACACCTTC.